The TCR beta chain described here comes from a study of T cell clones after liver transplantation (dated by TCRdb to between 2017 and 2020). Background on the whole study: ITN030ST, the source of the samples, was a randomized trial that attempted immunosuppression withdrawal within 2 years of liver transplantation. Of the eight recipients, a few were HCV-positive, while the remaining recipients had been transplanted for non-autoimmune, non-viral indications. Of the 8 liver transplant recipients making up the studied cohort, 3 were classified as tolerant and 5 as non-tolerant. The subjects received no induction therapy and were kept on standard immunosuppression until randomization at 12-24 months post-transplant. Blood samples were collected pre-transplant, pre-randomization before withdrawal, and post-randomization after either full withdrawal or failed withdrawal. To count as tolerant, a recipient had to stay completely off immunosuppression for at least one year without liver enzymes climbing beyond twice the upper limit of normal. Donor-reactive T cell clones were identified by TCRbeta sequencing following a pre-transplant mixed lymphocyte reaction and were subsequently tracked in post-transplant blood. Third party-reactive TCRbeta sequences from pre-transplant MLRs were also identified as an antigen-independent comparator for donor-reactive sequences.

The label giving this sample's time point can be read as: pre-transplant. Thawed unstimulated PBMCs were stained for CD3, CD4 and CD8 and FACS-sorted into CD3+CD4+ and CD3+CD8+ populations. All 8 studied subjects were randomized to withdrawal of immunosuppression. The Qiagen DNeasy Blood and Tissue Kit was used to isolate genomic DNA. High-throughput TCRbeta CDR3 sequencing of frozen genomic DNA was performed by immunoSEQ, including PCR amplification, mapping, bias correction and internal controls. The paper's processing steps were these. Only productive rearrangements were retained, with each unique TCRbeta sequence defined by its CDR3 nucleotide sequence together with its V and J gene. For a sequence to be called donor-reactive, it needed a frequency of at least 0.01% and at least 5-fold expansion in CFSE-low cells compared with unstimulated pre-transplant cells. Minimum frequency thresholds were set for each subject based on the unstimulated sample with the lowest template count, ensuring at least 90% detection power. Jensen-Shannon divergence between the top 1000 TCRbeta sequences post- versus pre-transplant served as the measure of repertoire turnover. Changes in detection of donor-reactive sequences were assessed with two-sided Fisher's exact tests. TCRdb took this table from immuneACCESS and kept in-frame rearrangements with V and J called. Such tables lack part of the clones; where checked against another copy, unresolved V genes explain under half of the gap, and the rest is unexplained. D and trimming were read from the DNA, whereas the V and J calls and clone size are those reported in that table. This sample holds around 9,100 clones; about 79% were observed only once. The top ten clones comprise approximately 18% of the sample.

This clone is a singleton in its sample. Its cognate antigen has yet to be identified. No clone much larger than this one lies a single base away; base qualities are absent. The CDR3 goes from the cysteine to the phenylalanine over 14 residues. The kept DNA is CDR3 alone, 42 bases in frame from the first base. From V the trimming removes 1 base and from J it removes 7 bases, while the gene matches leave 2 bases of the junction unaccounted for. Per the germline V gene, SGHRS is the CDR1 and YFSETQ is the CDR2. The investigation overall reported the following: When repertoire turnover was taken into account, detection of donor-reactive sequences was significantly reduced in 7 of 8 subjects for CD4 and in 8 of 8 subjects for CD8. The conclusions were considered preliminary, being limited by small, heterogeneous patient numbers and non-standardized post-transplant time points. Without allograft tissue specimens, donor-reactive T cells may have migrated into the graft rather than being deleted. Donor-reactive sequences decreased more than third party-reactive sequences, which suggests partial antigen-specific deletion that was not related to withdrawal success. In most of the 8 subjects, regardless of tolerance or HCV status, circulating donor-reactive CD4 TCRbeta sequences dropped significantly post-transplant. In a couple of subjects, low numbers of available donor cells limited the measurable donor-reactive repertoire.

The origin of this receptor is a human donor who received a liver transplant. Source: CD8+ T cells from blood, taken before liver transplant. This chain is built from TRBV5-1 and TRBJ1-4; 9 junctional bases match TRBD1. The CDR3 sequence is CASSLTGGSEKLFF. The DNA sequence is given as TGCGCCAGCAGCTTGACAGGGGGCAGTGAAAAACTGTTTTTT.